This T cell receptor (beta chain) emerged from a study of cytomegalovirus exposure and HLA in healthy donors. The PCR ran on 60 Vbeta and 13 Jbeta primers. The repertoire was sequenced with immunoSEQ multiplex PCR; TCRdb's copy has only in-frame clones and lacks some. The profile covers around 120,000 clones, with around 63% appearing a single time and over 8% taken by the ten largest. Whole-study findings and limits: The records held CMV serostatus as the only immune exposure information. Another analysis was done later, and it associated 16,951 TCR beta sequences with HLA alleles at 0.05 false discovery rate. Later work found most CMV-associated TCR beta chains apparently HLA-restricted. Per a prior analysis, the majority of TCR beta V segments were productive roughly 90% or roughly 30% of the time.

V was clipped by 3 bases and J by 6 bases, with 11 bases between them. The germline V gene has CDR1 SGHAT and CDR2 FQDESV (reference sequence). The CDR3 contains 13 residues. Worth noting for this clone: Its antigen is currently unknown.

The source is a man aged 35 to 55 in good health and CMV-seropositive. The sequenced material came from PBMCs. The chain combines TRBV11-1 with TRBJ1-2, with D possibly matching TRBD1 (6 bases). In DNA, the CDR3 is TGTGCCAGCAGCTTCGAAAACAGGGATGGCTACACCTTC. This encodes CASSFENRDGYTF.